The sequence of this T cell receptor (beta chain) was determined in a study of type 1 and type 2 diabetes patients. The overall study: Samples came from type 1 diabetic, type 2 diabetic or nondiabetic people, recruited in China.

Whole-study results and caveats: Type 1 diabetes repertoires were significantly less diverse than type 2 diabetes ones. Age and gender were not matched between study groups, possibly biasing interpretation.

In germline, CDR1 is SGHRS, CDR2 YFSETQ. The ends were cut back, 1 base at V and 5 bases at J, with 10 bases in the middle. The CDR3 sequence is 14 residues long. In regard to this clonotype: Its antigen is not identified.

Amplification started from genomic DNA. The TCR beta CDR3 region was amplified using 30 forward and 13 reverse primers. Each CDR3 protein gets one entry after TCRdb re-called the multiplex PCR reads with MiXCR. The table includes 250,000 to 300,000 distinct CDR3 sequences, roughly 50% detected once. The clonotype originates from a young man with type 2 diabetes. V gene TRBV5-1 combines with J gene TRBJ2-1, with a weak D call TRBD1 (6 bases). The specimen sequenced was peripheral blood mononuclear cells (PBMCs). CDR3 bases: TGCGCCAGCAGCTTGCGGGACAATGACAATGAGCAGTTCTTC. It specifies CASSLRDNDNEQFF.